Listed below are T cell receptor beta chains from one sample, sequenced in a study of cytomegalovirus exposure and HLA in healthy donors. TCRdb's table, derived via immunoSEQ multiplex PCR, lists solely in-frame clones and lacks some. This sample carries over 100,000 clones, approximately 87% of them seen once, and the ten largest clones take less than 2%. The sample consisted of PBMCs. These receptors all stem from a middle-aged man in good health and CMV-seronegative. Both conserved end residues are part of each CDR3. D genes are given only for firm matches. The size field is filled for only some rows; it gives once, few, many or a size class.

V: TRBV7-2; size: -; D: TRBD1; J: TRBJ1-1; DNA: TGTGCCAGCAGTTTCGGACAGGGGGCTCTTAGCACTGAAGCTTTCTTT; CDR3: CASSFGQGALSTEAFF
V: TRBV30; size: once; D: TRBD1; J: TRBJ2-7; DNA: TGTGCCTCGAAGGGACAGGGCGACTACGAGCAGTACTTC; CDR3: CASKGQGDYEQYF
V: TRBV7-6; size: -; D: -; J: TRBJ2-5; DNA: TGTGCCAGCAGCGGCCGGGGAGGTGAGACCCAGTACTTC; CDR3: CASSGRGGETQYF
V: TRBV29-1; size: -; D: TRBD2; J: TRBJ2-1; DNA: TGCAGCGTTGACCGTAGCGGGAGTGGCTACAATGAGCAGTTCTTC; CDR3: CSVDRSGSGYNEQFF
V: TRBV5-1; size: -; D: TRBD2; J: TRBJ2-1; DNA: TGCGCCAGCAGCCTTCCCGGGGGGGGGAGGAATGAGCAGTTCTTC; CDR3: CASSLPGGGRNEQFF
V: TRBV7-9; size: -; D: -; J: TRBJ2-3; DNA: TGTGCCAGCAGCTTTCGGGGTAGGGTAGATACGCAGTATTTT; CDR3: CASSFRGRVDTQYF
V: TRBV11-3; size: -; D: -; J: TRBJ1-1; DNA: TGTGCCAGCAGCCTTGACCGGGGCACTGAAGCTTTCTTT; CDR3: CASSLDRGTEAFF
V: TRBV28; size: once; D: TRBD2; J: TRBJ2-1; DNA: TGTGCCAGCATCTCCGGAACGGGGCGGGGGGACTCCTACAATGAGCAGTTCTTC; CDR3: CASISGTGRGDSYNEQFF
V: TRBV21-1; size: -; D: -; J: TRBJ2-6; DNA: TGTGCCAGCATGGGACAGGGGGCAAAGTCTGGGGCCAACGTCCTGACTTTC; CDR3: CASMGQGAKSGANVLTF
V: TRBV7-9; size: -; D: TRBD2; J: TRBJ2-1; DNA: TGTTCCAGCAGCTTAAGCGGGGGAGACAGTCTACAGTTCTTC; CDR3: CSSSLSGGDSLQFF
V: TRBV29-1; size: -; D: -; J: TRBJ2-7; DNA: TGCAGAGCACGGGTAAGGGGATCTTACGAGCAGTACTTC; CDR3: CRARVRGSYEQYF
V: TRBV5-5; size: -; D: -; J: TRBJ1-2; DNA: TGTGCCAGCAGCTTGGACAGAGTTAACTATGGCTACACCTTC; CDR3: CASSLDRVNYGYTF
V: TRBV27; size: -; D: TRBD2; J: TRBJ2-1; DNA: TGTGCCAGCAGTCTCACTCCGGGACTAGCCTACAATGAGCAGTTCTTC; CDR3: CASSLTPGLAYNEQFF
V: TRBV2; size: -; D: TRBD1; J: TRBJ1-5; DNA: TGTGCCAGCAGCCGGGGACAGGGGAATCAGCCCCAGCATTTT; CDR3: CASSRGQGNQPQHF
V: TRBV15; size: -; D: -; J: TRBJ2-5; DNA: TGTGCCACCAGCCCCGGGTGGGCCCAGTACTTC; CDR3: CATSPGWAQYF
V: TRBV5-6; size: -; D: TRBD1; J: TRBJ1-2; DNA: TGTGCCAGCAGCCCAGGGACAGGGTCCTATGGCTACACCTTC; CDR3: CASSPGTGSYGYTF
V: TRBV11-3; size: -; D: -; J: TRBJ2-2; DNA: TGTGCCAGCAGCCCCCCTAGAGCTGACTACACCGGGGAGCTGTTTTTT; CDR3: CASSPPRADYTGELFF
V: TRBV7-3; size: once; D: -; J: TRBJ2-2; DNA: TGTGCCAGCAGTTCTCGGGGTGGAAACACCGGGGAGCTGTTTTTT; CDR3: CASSSRGGNTGELFF
V: TRBV5-6; size: -; D: TRBD2; J: TRBJ2-1; DNA: TGTGCCAGCAGCTTGGGTACTAGCGGGGTTAATGAGCAGTTCTTC; CDR3: CASSLGTSGVNEQFF
V: TRBV27; size: once; D: TRBD2; J: TRBJ2-5; DNA: TGTGCCAGCACCTCACTGGGAGGGGATGAGACCCAGTACTTC; CDR3: CASTSLGGDETQYF
V: TRBV2; size: -; D: -; J: TRBJ1-3; DNA: TGTGCCAGAAGGACAGACTCCTCTGGAAACACCATATATTTT; CDR3: CARRTDSSGNTIYF
V: TRBV7-9; size: few; D: -; J: TRBJ2-1; DNA: TGTGCCAGCAGCCTGGACACCGCCAATGAGCAGTTCTTC; CDR3: CASSLDTANEQFF
V: TRBV6-1; size: few; D: TRBD2; J: TRBJ2-3; DNA: TGTGCCAGCAGTGAACTAGCGGGACCAGATACGCAGTATTTT; CDR3: CASSELAGPDTQYF
V: TRBV27; size: -; D: -; J: TRBJ1-2; DNA: TGTGCCAGCAGTTTAAGAGCAGGATACTATGGCTACACCTTC; CDR3: CASSLRAGYYGYTF
V: TRBV7-2; size: -; D: TRBD2; J: TRBJ2-3; DNA: TGTGCCAGCAGCAAGGGACTAGCGGGAGCCGCAGATACGCAGTATTTT; CDR3: CASSKGLAGAADTQYF
V: TRBV11-1; size: -; D: TRBD1; J: TRBJ2-5; DNA: TGTGCCAGCAGCCACTTAGGGATACAGGGGACCCTCCAAGAGACCCAGTACTTC; CDR3: CASSHLGIQGTLQETQYF
V: TRBV25-1; size: -; D: -; J: TRBJ2-7; DNA: TGTGCCAGCAGTGGCGGGACGGCCAATGTCGAGCAGTACTTC; CDR3: CASSGGTANVEQYF
V: TRBV6-5; size: -; D: TRBD1; J: TRBJ1-2; DNA: TGTGCCAGCAGTTACTCTGGACAGGGCTATGGCTACACCTTC; CDR3: CASSYSGQGYGYTF
V: TRBV29-1; size: once; D: -; J: TRBJ2-1; DNA: TGCAGCGTTGAAGTTCAGGACAGCTCTACAAAGGGGCAGTTCTTC; CDR3: CSVEVQDSSTKGQFF
V: TRBV19; size: -; D: TRBD1; J: TRBJ1-1; DNA: TGTGCCAGTAGTAGAACAGGGGACTCGAACACTGAAGCTTTCTTT; CDR3: CASSRTGDSNTEAFF
V: TRBV2; size: once; D: TRBD1; J: TRBJ2-7; DNA: TGTGCCAGCACGAAGGGGACAGGGGGTACCTACGAGCAGTACTTC; CDR3: CASTKGTGGTYEQYF
V: TRBV5-4; size: -; D: -; J: TRBJ2-7; DNA: TGTGCCAGCAGTCACGGCGAACTAGCACTTAACCCGGACATGGAGCAGTACTTC; CDR3: CASSHGELALNPDMEQYF
V: TRBV27; size: few; D: -; J: TRBJ1-4; DNA: TGTGCCAGCAGTTTCCATCGGGGAGATGAAAAACTGTTTTTT; CDR3: CASSFHRGDEKLFF
V: TRBV7-8; size: few; D: TRBD2; J: TRBJ2-3; DNA: TGTGCCAGCAGCTCCCAAGCGGGAGGGGATACGCAGTATTTT; CDR3: CASSSQAGGDTQYF
V: TRBV29-1; size: once; D: -; J: TRBJ2-4; DNA: TGCAGCGCCGGGAGTCTCCAAAACATTCAGTACTTC; CDR3: CSAGSLQNIQYF
V: TRBV27; size: -; D: -; J: TRBJ2-6; DNA: TGTGCCAGCAGTCGGTCTGGGGCCAACGTCCTGACTTTC; CDR3: CASSRSGANVLTF
V: TRBV7-9; size: -; D: TRBD1; J: TRBJ1-2; DNA: TGTGCCAGCAGCTTAGAAATAGGGACAGGGCCAAGCTATGGCTACACCTTC; CDR3: CASSLEIGTGPSYGYTF
V: TRBV30; size: few; D: -; J: TRBJ2-1; DNA: TGTGCCTGGAGTGTGTCAGGTCGCCTGATCTCCTACAATGAGCAGTTCTTC; CDR3: CAWSVSGRLISYNEQFF
V: TRBV5-1; size: few; D: -; J: TRBJ2-3; DNA: TGCGCCAGCAGCTCCACGCTGACTACTAGCACAGATACGCAGTATTTT; CDR3: CASSSTLTTSTDTQYF
V: TRBV20-1; size: -; D: -; J: TRBJ2-7; DNA: TGCAGTGCTAGAGAAAACAGCCGACGGCACTTC; CDR3: CSARENSRRHF
V: TRBV7-9; size: -; D: -; J: TRBJ2-7; DNA: TGTGCCAGCAGCCTAACCGGGGAGATCTACGAGCAGTACTTC; CDR3: CASSLTGEIYEQYF
V: TRBV5-1; size: -; D: -; J: TRBJ1-2; DNA: TGCGCCAGCAGCCCCGAGATGAATAACTGTGGCTACACCTTC; CDR3: CASSPEMNNCGYTF
V: TRBV19; size: -; D: -; J: TRBJ1-5; DNA: TGTGCCAGTAGTATGTCCGGTCGGGGAAATCAGCCCCAGCATTTT; CDR3: CASSMSGRGNQPQHF
V: TRBV4-1; size: once; D: -; J: TRBJ2-3; DNA: TGCGCCAGCAGCCAAGATAAGAGGGGGATAGATACGCAGTATTTT; CDR3: CASSQDKRGIDTQYF
V: TRBV7-8; size: -; D: TRBD2; J: TRBJ2-1; DNA: TGTGCCAGCAGCTTAAGGCGGGAGGAGGGGAATGAGCAGTTCTTC; CDR3: CASSLRREEGNEQFF
V: TRBV7-9; size: -; D: -; J: TRBJ2-7; DNA: TGTTCCAGCAGCTTAGTACGGCTAGGCTCTTCCTACGAGCAGTACTTC; CDR3: CSSSLVRLGSSYEQYF
V: TRBV28; size: -; D: -; J: TRBJ2-7; DNA: TGTGCCAGCAGGGGGACCTCCGGCAGGGGTTACGAGCAGTACTTC; CDR3: CASRGTSGRGYEQYF
V: TRBV6-5; size: -; D: -; J: TRBJ1-1; DNA: TGTGCCAGCAGTTACTCGCGGGGACCGAACACTGAAGCTTTCTTT; CDR3: CASSYSRGPNTEAFF
V: TRBV29-1; size: -; D: TRBD2; J: TRBJ2-3; DNA: TGCAGCGTTTCCCAAGGCGCGGGAGGGGCAGATACGCAGTATTTT; CDR3: CSVSQGAGGADTQYF
V: TRBV25-1; size: -; D: TRBD1; J: TRBJ1-3; DNA: TGTGCCAGCAGTAGGGGACAGCCCTTCTCTGGAAACACCATATATTTT; CDR3: CASSRGQPFSGNTIYF
V: TRBV7-6; size: -; D: -; J: TRBJ2-1; DNA: TGTGCCAGCAGCCTACGTCCAGGTCCGCGCGATGAGCAGTTCTTC; CDR3: CASSLRPGPRDEQFF
V: TRBV4-3; size: -; D: TRBD1; J: TRBJ2-3; DNA: TGCGCCAGCAGCCAAGATCGACAGGGAGTAAGAGGTACGCAGTATTTT; CDR3: CASSQDRQGVRGTQYF
V: TRBV30; size: -; D: -; J: TRBJ1-3; DNA: TGTGCCTGGGTGCCCGGGGGGATAGGAAACACCATATATTTT; CDR3: CAWVPGGIGNTIYF